Described below is a single T cell receptor (beta chain) sequence and its context. The antigen is undetermined. Trimming removed 0 bases from V and 5 bases from J; junction bases left unmatched: 9. The CDR3 contains 16 residues. Germline CDR1 LGHNA, CDR2 YSLEER. Amplification used 60 Vbeta primers and 13 Jbeta primers. Assay: immunoSEQ multiplex PCR; the TCRdb copy retains only in-frame clones and omits some. The sample has approximately 160,000 clones; about 76% are singletons. This sample is part of a study of cytomegalovirus exposure and HLA in healthy donors. Regarding the study as a whole: Earlier analysis looked at TCR beta V segments, and most were productive about 90% or about 30% of the time.

The origin of this receptor is a woman aged 40-49 years in good health and CMV-seropositive. Sequencing was done on a sample of PBMCs. The rearrangement links TRBV4-3 to TRBJ1-2, with 7 bases matching TRBD1. This CDR3 reads CASSQDHDRDSYGYTF. CDR3 nucleotide sequence: TGCGCCAGCAGCCAAGATCACGACAGGGATTCATATGGCTACACCTTC.